This T cell receptor (beta chain) originates from a study of blood T cell repertoires in COVID-19. The CDR3 is made up of 14 amino acids. V dropped 3 bases and J dropped 5 bases, with 14 bases sitting between them. Germline V gene data show CDR1 as DFQATT and CDR2 as SNEGSKA (reference sequence). Using immunoSEQ multiplex PCR, the repertoire was profiled, and TCRdb retains in-frame clones only, with some absent. This table has about 86,000 clones, approximately 86% appearing once. The V gene is TRBV20-1, the J gene TRBJ2-1; a weak D match, TRBD1 (6 bases). The receptor comes from a man aged 45-60 years with acute or convalescent COVID-19. The sequenced sample was peripheral blood. The CDR3 DNA reads as TGCAGTGCTAGTCCAGGGGCTCTCGACAATGAGCAGTTCTTC. Translated, it gives CSASPGALDNEQFF.